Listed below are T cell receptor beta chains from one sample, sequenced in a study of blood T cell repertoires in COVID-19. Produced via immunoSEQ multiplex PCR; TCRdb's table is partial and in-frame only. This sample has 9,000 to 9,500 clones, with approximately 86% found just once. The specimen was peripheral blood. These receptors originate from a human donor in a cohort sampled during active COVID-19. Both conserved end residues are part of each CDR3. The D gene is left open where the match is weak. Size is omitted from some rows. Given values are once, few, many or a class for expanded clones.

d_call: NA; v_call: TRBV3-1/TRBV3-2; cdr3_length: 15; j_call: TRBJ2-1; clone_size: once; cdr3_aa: CASSPNIGSYNEQFF; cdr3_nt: TGTGCCAGCAGCCCAAATATCGGCTCCTACAATGAGCAGTTCTTC
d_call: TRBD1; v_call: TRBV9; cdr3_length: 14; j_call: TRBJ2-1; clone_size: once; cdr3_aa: CASSVWTGHNEQFF; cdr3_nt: TGTGCCAGCAGCGTCTGGACAGGGCACAATGAGCAGTTCTTC
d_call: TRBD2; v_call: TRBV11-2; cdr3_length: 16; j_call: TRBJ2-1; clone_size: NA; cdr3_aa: CASSPPSSGTSSEQFF; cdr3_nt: TGTGCCAGCAGCCCCCCCTCTAGCGGGACCTCCAGTGAGCAGTTCTTC
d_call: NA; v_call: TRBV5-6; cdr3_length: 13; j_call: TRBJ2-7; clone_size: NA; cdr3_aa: CASSLLSRDSLYF; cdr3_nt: TGTGCCAGCAGCTTGTTGTCTCGGGACTCTCTGTACTTC
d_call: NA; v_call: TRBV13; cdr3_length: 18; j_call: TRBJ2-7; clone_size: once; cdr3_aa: CASSSRDAALLSSYEQYF; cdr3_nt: TGTGCCAGCAGCTCTCGCGACGCGGCCCTACTTAGCTCCTACGAGCAGTACTTC
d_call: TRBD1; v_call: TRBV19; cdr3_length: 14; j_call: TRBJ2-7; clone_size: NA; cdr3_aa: CASSIGQVAYEQYF; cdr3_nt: TGTGCCAGTAGCATCGGACAGGTAGCCTACGAGCAGTACTTC
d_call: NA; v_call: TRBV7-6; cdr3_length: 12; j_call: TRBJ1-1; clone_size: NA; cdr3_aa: CASSQGDTEAFF; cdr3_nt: TGTGCCAGCAGCCAGGGTGACACTGAAGCTTTCTTT
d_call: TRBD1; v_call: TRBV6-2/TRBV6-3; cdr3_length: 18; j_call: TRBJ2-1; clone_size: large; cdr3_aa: CASSYEVSGQTFYNEQFF; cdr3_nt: TGTGCCAGCAGTTATGAGGTTTCGGGACAGACCTTTTACAATGAGCAGTTCTTC
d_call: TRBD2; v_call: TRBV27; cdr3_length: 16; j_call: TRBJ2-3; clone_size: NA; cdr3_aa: CASSPATSGRTDTQYF; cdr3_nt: TGTGCCAGCAGTCCGGCGACTAGCGGGAGAACAGATACGCAGTATTTT
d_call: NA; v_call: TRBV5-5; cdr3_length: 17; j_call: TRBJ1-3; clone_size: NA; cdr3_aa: CASSLAFEGATGNTIYF; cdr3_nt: TGTGCCAGCAGCTTGGCGTTCGAGGGTGCGACTGGAAACACCATATATTTT
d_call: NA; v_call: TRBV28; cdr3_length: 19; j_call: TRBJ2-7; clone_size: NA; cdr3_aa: CASTQSPNLGLPYHYEQYF; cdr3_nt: TGTGCCAGCACCCAATCCCCCAACCTCGGACTACCGTACCACTACGAGCAGTACTTC
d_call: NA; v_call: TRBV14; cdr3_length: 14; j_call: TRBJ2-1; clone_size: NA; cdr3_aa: CASSQLVAYNEQFF; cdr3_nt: TGTGCCAGCAGCCAATTAGTAGCCTACAATGAGCAGTTCTTC
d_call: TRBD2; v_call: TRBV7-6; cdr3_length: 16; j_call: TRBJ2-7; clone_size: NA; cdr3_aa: CASSSGLAGARGEQYF; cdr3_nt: TGTGCCAGCAGCTCGGGACTAGCGGGGGCCCGGGGCGAGCAGTACTTC
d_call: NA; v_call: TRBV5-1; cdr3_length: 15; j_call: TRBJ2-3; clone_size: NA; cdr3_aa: CASTYRTESTDTQYF; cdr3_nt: TGCGCCAGCACCTACAGGACAGAGTCCACAGATACGCAGTATTTT
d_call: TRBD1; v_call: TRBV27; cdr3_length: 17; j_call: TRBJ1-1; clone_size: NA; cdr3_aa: CASSYIPGQGADTEAFF; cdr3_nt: TGTGCCAGCAGTTATATCCCGGGACAGGGTGCGGACACTGAAGCTTTCTTT
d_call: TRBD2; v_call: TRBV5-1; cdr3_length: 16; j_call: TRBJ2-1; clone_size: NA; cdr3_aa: CASSLEGGTSLYEQFF; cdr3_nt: TGCGCCAGCAGCTTGGAGGGCGGGACTAGCCTCTATGAGCAGTTCTTC
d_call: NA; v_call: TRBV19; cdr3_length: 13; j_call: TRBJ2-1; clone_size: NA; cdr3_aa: CASSPSSYNEQFF; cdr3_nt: TGTGCCAGTAGCCCGAGCTCCTACAATGAGCAGTTCTTC
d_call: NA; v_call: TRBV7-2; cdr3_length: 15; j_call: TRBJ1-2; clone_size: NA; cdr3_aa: CASSLDLGAGYGYTF; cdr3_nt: TGTGCCAGCAGCTTAGATCTGGGGGCCGGCTATGGCTACACCTTC
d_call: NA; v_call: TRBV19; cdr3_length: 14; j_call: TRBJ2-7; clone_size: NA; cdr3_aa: CASSIGLGGYEQYF; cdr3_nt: TGTGCCAGTAGTATTGGGCTTGGGGGGTACGAGCAGTACTTC
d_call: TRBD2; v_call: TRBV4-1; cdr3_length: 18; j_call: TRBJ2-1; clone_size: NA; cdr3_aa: CASSQDGTSVLTRDEQFF; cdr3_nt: TGCGCCAGCAGCCAGGACGGGACTAGCGTTCTAACGCGGGATGAGCAGTTCTTC
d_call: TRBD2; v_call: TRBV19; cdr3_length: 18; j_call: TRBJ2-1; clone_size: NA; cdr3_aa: CASSPTSGRPPFTNEQFF; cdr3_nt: TGTGCCAGTAGTCCGACTAGCGGGAGGCCCCCTTTTACCAATGAGCAGTTCTTC
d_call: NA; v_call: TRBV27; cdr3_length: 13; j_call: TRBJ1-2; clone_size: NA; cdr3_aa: CASSQDRRYGYTF; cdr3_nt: TGTGCCAGCAGCCAGGACAGACGCTATGGCTACACCTTC
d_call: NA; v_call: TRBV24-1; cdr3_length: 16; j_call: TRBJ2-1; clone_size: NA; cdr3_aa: CATSDLQGTSYNEQFF; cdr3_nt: TGTGCCACCAGTGATTTGCAGGGGACATCCTACAATGAGCAGTTCTTC
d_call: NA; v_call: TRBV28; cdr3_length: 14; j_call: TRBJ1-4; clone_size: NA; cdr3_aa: CASNRGWTNEKLFF; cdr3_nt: TGTGCCAGCAATAGGGGTTGGACTAATGAAAAACTGTTTTTT
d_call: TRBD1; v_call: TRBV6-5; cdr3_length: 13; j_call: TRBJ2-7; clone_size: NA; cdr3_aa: CASSYRDSYEQYF; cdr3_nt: TGTGCCAGCAGTTACCGGGACAGCTACGAGCAGTACTTC
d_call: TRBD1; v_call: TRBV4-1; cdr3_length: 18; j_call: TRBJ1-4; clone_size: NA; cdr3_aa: CASSQRPGQGARNEKLFF; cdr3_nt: TGCGCCAGCAGCCAACGGCCAGGACAGGGGGCTCGTAATGAAAAACTGTTTTTT
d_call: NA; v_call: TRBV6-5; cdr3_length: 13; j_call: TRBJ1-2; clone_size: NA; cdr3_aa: CASTDRGTYGYTF; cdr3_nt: TGTGCCAGCACCGACCGGGGTACCTATGGCTACACCTTC
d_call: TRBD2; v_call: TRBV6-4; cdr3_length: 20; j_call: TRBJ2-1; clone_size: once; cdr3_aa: CASSDSLGLAGPSSYNEQFF; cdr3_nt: TGTGCCAGCAGTGACTCCCTCGGGCTAGCGGGGCCCAGCTCCTACAATGAGCAGTTCTTC
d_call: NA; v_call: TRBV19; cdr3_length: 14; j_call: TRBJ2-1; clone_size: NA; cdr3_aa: CASSPRVAYNEQFF; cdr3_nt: TGTGCCAGTAGTCCGCGGGTCGCCTACAATGAGCAGTTCTTC
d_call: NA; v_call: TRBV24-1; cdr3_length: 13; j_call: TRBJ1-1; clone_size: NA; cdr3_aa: CATSEGGGAEAFF; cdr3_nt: TGTGCCACCAGTGAAGGGGGGGGCGCTGAAGCTTTCTTT
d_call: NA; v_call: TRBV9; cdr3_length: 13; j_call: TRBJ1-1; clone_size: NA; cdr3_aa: CASSVDRDTEAFF; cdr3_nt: TGTGCCAGCAGCGTAGATCGGGACACTGAAGCTTTCTTT
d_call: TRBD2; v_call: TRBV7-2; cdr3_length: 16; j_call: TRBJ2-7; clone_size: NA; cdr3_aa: CASSSRGPTGGGIQYF; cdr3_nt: TGTGCCAGCAGCTCAAGAGGCCCTACTGGCGGGGGGATCCAGTACTTC
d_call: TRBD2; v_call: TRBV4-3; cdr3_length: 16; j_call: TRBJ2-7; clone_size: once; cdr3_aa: CASSQDVYGRGNEQYF; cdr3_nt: TGCGCCAGCAGCCAAGACGTCTACGGGAGGGGGAACGAGCAGTACTTC
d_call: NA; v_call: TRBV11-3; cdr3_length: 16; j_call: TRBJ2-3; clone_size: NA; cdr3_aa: CASSFRRGKGTDTQYF; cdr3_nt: TGTGCCAGCAGCTTTCGGAGGGGAAAGGGCACAGATACGCAGTATTTT
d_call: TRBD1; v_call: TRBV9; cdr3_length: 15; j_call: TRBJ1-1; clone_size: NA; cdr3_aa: CASSALGTGSTEAFF; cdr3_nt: TGTGCCAGCAGCGCACTCGGGACAGGGAGCACTGAAGCTTTCTTT
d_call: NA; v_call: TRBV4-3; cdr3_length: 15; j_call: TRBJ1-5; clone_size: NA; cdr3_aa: CASSQQVFGNQPQHF; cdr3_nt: TGCGCCAGCAGCCAACAGGTGTTCGGCAATCAGCCCCAGCATTTT
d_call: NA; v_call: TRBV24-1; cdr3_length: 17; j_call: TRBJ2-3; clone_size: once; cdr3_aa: CATSDDRLETSTDTQYF; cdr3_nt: TGTGCCACCAGTGATGATAGACTAGAAACTAGCACAGATACGCAGTATTTT